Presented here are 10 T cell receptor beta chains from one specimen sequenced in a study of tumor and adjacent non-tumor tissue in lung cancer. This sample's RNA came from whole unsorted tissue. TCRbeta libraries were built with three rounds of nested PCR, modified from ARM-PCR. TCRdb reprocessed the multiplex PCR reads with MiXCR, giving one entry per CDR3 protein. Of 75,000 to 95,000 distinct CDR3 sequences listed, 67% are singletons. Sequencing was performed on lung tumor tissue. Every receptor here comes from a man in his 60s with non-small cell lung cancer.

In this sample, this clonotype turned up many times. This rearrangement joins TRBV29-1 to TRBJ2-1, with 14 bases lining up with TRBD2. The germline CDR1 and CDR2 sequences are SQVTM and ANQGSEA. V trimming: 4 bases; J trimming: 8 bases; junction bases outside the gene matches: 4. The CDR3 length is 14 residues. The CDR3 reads CSVAGTSGSYEQFF. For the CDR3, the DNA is TGCAGCGTTGCCGGGACTAGCGGGAGCTATGAGCAGTTCTTC.

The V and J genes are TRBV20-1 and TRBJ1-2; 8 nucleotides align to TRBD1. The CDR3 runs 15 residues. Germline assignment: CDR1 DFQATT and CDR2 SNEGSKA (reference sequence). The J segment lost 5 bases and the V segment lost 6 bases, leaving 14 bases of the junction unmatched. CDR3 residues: CSANDLGQEDYGYTF. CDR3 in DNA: TGCAGTGCCAACGACTTGGGACAGGAAGATTATGGCTACACCTTC.

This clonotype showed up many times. In DNA form, the CDR3 reads TGCGCCAGCAGGTGGAACATGAACACTGAAGCTTTCTTT. It translates to CASRWNMNTEAFF. The chain couples TRBV5-1 to TRBJ1-1, with D unresolved. Germline CDR1 reads SGHRS; CDR2 reads YFSETQ. The CDR3 is made up of 13 amino acids. The ends were cut back, 5 bases at V and 0 bases at J, with 8 bases in the middle.

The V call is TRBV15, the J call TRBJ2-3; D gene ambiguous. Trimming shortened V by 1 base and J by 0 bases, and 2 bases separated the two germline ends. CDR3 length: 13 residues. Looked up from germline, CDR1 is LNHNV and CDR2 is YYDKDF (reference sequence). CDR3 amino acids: CATSRGSTDTQYF. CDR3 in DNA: TGTGCCACCAGCAGAGGAAGCACAGATACGCAGTATTTT.

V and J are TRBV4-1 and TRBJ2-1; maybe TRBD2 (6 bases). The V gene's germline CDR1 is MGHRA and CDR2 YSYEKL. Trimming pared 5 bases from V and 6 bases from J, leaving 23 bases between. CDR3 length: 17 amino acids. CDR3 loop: CASSSLSTIGGGNEQFF. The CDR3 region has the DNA TGCGCCAGCAGCTCCTTGAGTACAATCGGGGGAGGCAATGAGCAGTTCTTC.

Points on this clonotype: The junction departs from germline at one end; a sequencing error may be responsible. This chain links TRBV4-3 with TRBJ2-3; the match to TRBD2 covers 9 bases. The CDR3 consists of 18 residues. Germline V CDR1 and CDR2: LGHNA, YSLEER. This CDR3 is CASSHRLGASGNTDTQYF. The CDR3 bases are TGTGCCAGCAGCCACAGACTTGGGGCTAGCGGGAACACAGATACGCAGTATTTT.

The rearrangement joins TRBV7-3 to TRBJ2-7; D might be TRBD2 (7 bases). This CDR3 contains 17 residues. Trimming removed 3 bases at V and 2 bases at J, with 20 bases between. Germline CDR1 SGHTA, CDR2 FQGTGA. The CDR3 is CASSFPPRGRAPYEQYF. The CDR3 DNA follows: TGTGCCAGCAGCTTCCCCCCGAGGGGGAGGGCCCCCTACGAGCAGTACTTC.

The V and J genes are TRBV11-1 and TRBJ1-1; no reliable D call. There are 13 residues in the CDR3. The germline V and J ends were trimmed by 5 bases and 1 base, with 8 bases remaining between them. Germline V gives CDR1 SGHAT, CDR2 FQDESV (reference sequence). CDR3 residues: CASSIGWNTEAFF. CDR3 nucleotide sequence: TGTGCCAGCAGCATAGGATGGAACACTGAAGCTTTCTTT.

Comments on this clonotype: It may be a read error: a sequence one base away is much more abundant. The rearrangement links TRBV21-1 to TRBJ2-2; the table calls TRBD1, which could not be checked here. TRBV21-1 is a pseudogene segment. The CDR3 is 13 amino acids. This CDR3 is CASSHGAAGELFF. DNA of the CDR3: TGTGCCAGCAGCCATGGGGCGGCCGGGGAGCTGTTTTTT.

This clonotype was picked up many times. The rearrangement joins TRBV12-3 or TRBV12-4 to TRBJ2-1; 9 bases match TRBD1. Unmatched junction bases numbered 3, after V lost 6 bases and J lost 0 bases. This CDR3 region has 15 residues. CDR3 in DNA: TGTGCCAGCAGACAGACAGGGGGCTCCTACAATGAGCAGTTCTTC. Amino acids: CASRQTGGSYNEQFF.